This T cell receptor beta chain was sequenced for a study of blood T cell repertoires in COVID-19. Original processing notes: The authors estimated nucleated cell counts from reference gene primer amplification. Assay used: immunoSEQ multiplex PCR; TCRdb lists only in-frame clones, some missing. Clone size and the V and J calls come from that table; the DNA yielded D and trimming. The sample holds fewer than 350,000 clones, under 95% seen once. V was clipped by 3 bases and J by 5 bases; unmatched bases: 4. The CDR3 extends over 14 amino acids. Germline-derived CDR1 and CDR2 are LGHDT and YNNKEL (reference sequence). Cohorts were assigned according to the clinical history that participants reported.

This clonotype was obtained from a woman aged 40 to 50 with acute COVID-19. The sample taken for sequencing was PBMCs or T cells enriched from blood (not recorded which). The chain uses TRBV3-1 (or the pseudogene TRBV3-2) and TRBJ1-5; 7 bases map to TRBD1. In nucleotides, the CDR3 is TGTGCCAGCAGCCAGGGAACAGGGGATCAGCCCCAGCATTTT. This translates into CASSQGTGDQPQHF.